A single sample is the source of the 3 T cell receptor beta chains below, sequenced in a study of control samples from healthy donors and cancer patients (dated by TCRdb to about 2020). The library was generated by the immunoSEQ multiplex PCR assay. What TCRdb holds here is the immuneACCESS table cut down to in-frame rearrangements. Part of the clones is not present; checked against another copy, under half of the missing clones reflect an unresolved V gene, and the others are unexplained. Here the sample has 40,000 to 55,000 clones; 85% to 95% occur a single time. The top ten constitute 23% of the sample. The sample was PBMCs. All receptors derive from a woman between 45 and 65 years old with head and neck cancer.

The rearrangement uses TRBV6-5 and TRBJ1-1; no clear D. Germline V gene sequence: CDR1 MNHEY, CDR2 SVGAGI. CDR3 size: 12 residues. V was pared by 5 bases and J by 4 bases, with 8 bases between. CDR3 bases: TGTGCCAGCAGTAGGGAGGGCACTGAAGCTTTCTTT. This gives the protein CASSREGTEAFF.

CDR3: CASSFPRSGANVLTF. Here the CDR3 DNA reads TGTGCCAGCAGTTTCCCACGCTCTGGGGCCAACGTCCTGACTTTC. The rearrangement uses TRBV28 and TRBJ2-6; D unresolved. The V end lost 3 bases, the J end lost 0 bases, and 6 bases lay between the germline ends. This CDR3 contains 15 residues. Germline CDR1 MDHEN, CDR2 SYDVKM.

This chain connects TRBV12-2 to TRBJ2-7; the table gives TRBD2 as D, unverified against the DNA. TRBV12-2 is a listed pseudogene. The CDR3 extends over 11 amino acids. The CDR3 nucleotides read TGTGCAAGTCGCTTAGCCGGGGAGCAGTACTTC. This sequence encodes CASRLAGEQYF.